This T cell receptor (beta chain) was recovered during a study of CD8+ T cells in alopecia areata (dated by TCRdb to 2016 to 2018). General notes on the study: The treated patients took part in an open-label pilot trial in which moderate-to-severe alopecia areata was treated with oral tofacitinib at 5 to 10 mg twice daily. RNA was extracted with the PAXgene miRNA kit for fixed scalp, the miRNeasy kit for PBMCs, and the RNeasy kit for mouse skin. In humans, TCRbeta sequencing was performed on scalp tissue and on sorted CD4+ and CD8+ peripheral blood T cells from healthy controls and from patients with patchy or totalis/universalis alopecia areata. Tofacitinib was given for 6 to 18 months, followed by 6 months of follow-up off drug to assess delayed response and recurrence. Biopsies were taken from tofacitinib-treated patients at baseline and at 4 and 24 weeks of treatment, and a later scalp biopsy was taken in several of the tofacitinib-treated patients. Amplification of TCRbeta CDR3 regions was done by immunoSEQ multiplex PCR using 35 Vbeta forward primers and 13 Jbeta reverse primers. High-throughput TCRbeta sequencing was used to examine T cell clonal expansion in alopecia areata in both the C3H/HeJ mouse model and human patients. Clonality in the scalp was compared among normal scalp (n=4), patchy alopecia areata scalp (n=8), and alopecia totalis/universalis scalp (n=8).

Sequences SQVTM (CDR1) and ANQGSEA (CDR2) are obtained from the germline V gene. Counted from cysteine to phenylalanine, this CDR3 has 15 amino acids. The only DNA kept is the CDR3, 45 bases in frame from the first base. The V end gives up 5 bases and the J end 2 bases, leaving 10 bases in the junction not matched to a gene. Peripheral blood and lesional scalp punch biopsies were obtained from patients with alopecia areata. After PBMCs were isolated by density centrifugation and stained for CD3, CD4 and CD8, a FACSAria was used to sort CD4+ and CD8+ T cells. General study outcomes and caveats: Resident alphabeta T cells in normal human skin are also sequenced, complicating scalp TCR repertoire analysis, unlike mouse skin dominated by gammadelta T cells. TCR sequences shared between patients were less clear than in mice, possibly partly because of HLA diversity in the patient population. Compared with normal scalp, lesional scalp, particularly in alopecia totalis/universalis, had higher clonality and more expanded CD8+ clones, which suggests antigenic drive.

Library preparation employed the immunoSEQ multiplex PCR assay. For TCR sequencing, RNA was extracted from every sample and reverse transcribed into cDNA to serve as template. SuperScript III was used to make first-strand cDNA, primed with a 2:1 mix of oligo-dT and random hexamers. A synthetic immune receptor repertoire was used to gauge amplification bias, and whatever bias remained was removed computationally. On the authors' methods: Raw reads were preprocessed for error removal, and CDR3 was defined according to IMGT conventions as running from the conserved cysteine to phenylalanine. Clonality was calculated as 1 minus Shannon entropy normalized by log2 of the number of productive unique TCRs. Scalp TCRbeta sequences were cross-referenced with sorted blood CD4 and CD8 repertoires so that the CD4 or CD8 identity of scalp clones could be inferred. The source is immuneACCESS, and TCRdb retained only in-frame sequences with V and J called. Part of the clones is not carried over; for the studies checked, unresolved V genes explain less than half of this, and the remainder is unexplained. The V and J calls and clone size are taken from that table; D and trimming were inferred from the DNA. The sample has about 98,000 clones on record, 40% to 55% of them singletons. The ten top clones hold 0.79% of the sample.

In its sample, this clone was seen a few times. What antigen it recognizes has not been identified. The record has no base qualities; no much larger clone is one base away. This TCR was recovered from a human donor with alopecia areata. Sequencing used CD4+ T cells sorted from blood. The V and J genes are TRBV29-1 and TRBJ2-3; the central 7 bases match TRBD1. The DNA sequence is given as TGCAGCGTTACTACTAGACAGGGCTTCACAGATACGCAGTATTTT. Its protein is CSVTTRQGFTDTQYF.